The 30 T cell receptor beta chains below come from one sample, sequenced in a study of shared clonotypes between healthy human individuals. Clones were sequenced by immunoSEQ multiplex PCR, and TCRdb holds only the in-frame ones, with some missing. Among 520,000 or so clones listed, about four fifths were seen once. The specimen sequenced was PBMCs. The origin of the receptors is a woman in her 40s in good health. Some clones in this sample may be carry-over from other donors' samples.

The rearrangement uses TRBV10-1 and TRBJ2-2; D uncertain. The V gene lost 0 bases and the J gene lost 7 bases, with 6 bases spanning the gap. CDR1 is WNHNN and CDR2 is SYGVQD in the germline V gene (reference sequence). CDR3 length: 13 residues. The DNA of the CDR3 is TGCGCCAGCAGTGAGTCGAAGGTCGGGGAGCTGTTTTTT. Protein product: CASSESKVGELFF.

The gene calls are TRBV5-1 and TRBJ2-5; D is unclear. CDR3 length: 14 residues. Germline loops: CDR1 SGHRS, CDR2 YFSETQ. The V and J ends lost 5 bases and 2 bases respectively, with 13 bases between them. The CDR3 region has the DNA TGCGCCAGCAGAGAGAGGACGGATCAAGAGACCCAGTACTTC. Translation: CASRERTDQETQYF.

This chain joins TRBV11-2 and TRBJ1-1; perhaps TRBD1 as D (5 bases). The germline V gene has CDR1 SGHAT and CDR2 FQNNGV. The CDR3 is 12 amino acids. Trimming stripped 4 bases from V and 8 bases from J, with 11 bases between. Here the CDR3 DNA reads TGTGCCAGCAGCTGGGGGGGGAAAGAAGCTTTCTTT. It translates to CASSWGGKEAFF.

This clone was recorded many times. The chain uses TRBV7-9 and TRBJ1-2; D gene unclear. This CDR3 region has 12 residues. Germline V gene sequence: CDR1 SEHNR, CDR2 FQNEAQ (reference sequence). V dropped 4 bases and J dropped 4 bases, with 7 bases sitting between them. This chain's CDR3 is CASSSKFYGYTF. CDR3 bases: TGTGCCAGCAGCTCGAAATTCTATGGCTACACCTTC.

The V gene is TRBV5-1, the J gene TRBJ2-7; 8 nucleotides line up with TRBD1. CDR1 SGHRS and CDR2 YFSETQ come from the germline V gene. The CDR3 consists of 13 residues. V dropped 4 bases and J dropped 4; count of bases not matched to a gene: 4. CDR3 in DNA: TGCGCCAGCAGCCCGACAGGGGAGTACGAGCAGTACTTC. Its translation is CASSPTGEYEQYF.

The V call is TRBV5-1, the J call TRBJ1-5; the D gene is possibly TRBD1 (5 bases). The V gene's germline CDR1 is SGHRS and CDR2 YFSETQ. CDR3 length equals 15 residues. V was trimmed by 0 bases and J by 5 bases, leaving 12 bases between them. The CDR3 DNA is TGCGCCAGCAGCTTGGTGTGGGGACCGGATCAGCCCCAGCATTTT. This gives the protein CASSLVWGPDQPQHF.

The chain combines TRBV27 with TRBJ1-5, with D possibly TRBD1 on 5 matching bases. Trimming shortened V by 5 bases and J by 3 bases, and 20 bases separated the two germline ends. Per germline, CDR1 MNHEY and CDR2 SMNVEV (reference sequence). The CDR3 runs 17 residues. The DNA of the CDR3 is TGTGCCAGCAGTCCGACCCGCCGGGGAGGGGTCAATCAGCCCCAGCATTTT. Translation: CASSPTRRGGVNQPQHF.

The table lists this clone with a count of one. The chain couples TRBV28 to TRBJ2-7; D could derive from TRBD1 or TRBD2 (5 bases each). The CDR3 has 15 amino acids. Trimming left V 5 bases short and J 9 bases short, with 23 bases between. Germline CDR1 and CDR2: MDHEN and SYDVKM. In DNA, the CDR3 is TGTGCCAGCAGTCCTTCGTGGGGGTTGTGGTTGGGGCAGTACTTC. Translation: CASSPSWGLWLGQYF.

The chain couples TRBV2 to TRBJ1-1; D perhaps matches TRBD1 (5 bases). Germline V gene data show CDR1 as SNHLY and CDR2 as FYNNEI. The CDR3 covers 12 residues. Trimming left V 7 bases short and J 3 bases short, with 9 bases between. CDR3 sequence: CASKDSYTEAFF. The CDR3 DNA reads TGTGCCAGCAAAGACAGTTACACTGAAGCTTTCTTT.

The sample holds a few counts of this clone. This chain uses TRBV30 with TRBJ1-1; D is undetermined. There are 13 residues in the CDR3. Trimming took 2 bases from V and 1 from J, leaving 8 bases between them. Germline CDR1 GTSNPN, CDR2 SVGIG (reference sequence). CDR3 in amino acids: CAWSQNPNTEAFF. Written as DNA, the CDR3 is TGTGCCTGGAGTCAAAACCCGAACACTGAAGCTTTCTTT. Full variable domain (missing parts from reference TRBV30 and TRBJ1-1): SQTIHQWPATLVQPVGSPLSLECTVEGTSNPNLYWYRQAAGRGLQLLFYSVGIGQISSEVPQNLSASRPQDRQFILSSKKLLLSDSGFYLCAWSQNPNTEAFFGQGTRLTVV.

The chain recombines TRBV7-2 with TRBJ1-5; perhaps TRBD1 as D (5 bases). V lost 3 bases and J lost 1, with 13 bases in between. CDR3 length equals 16 residues. In germline, CDR1 is SGHTA, CDR2 FQGNSA. The CDR3, as DNA: TGTGCCAGCAGCTTGGGGGGACGCCGGAGCAATCAGCCCCAGCATTTT. It is translated as CASSLGGRRSNQPQHF.

This chain joins TRBV16 and TRBJ1-1, with D unresolved. The V end was cut by 4 bases, the J end by 10 bases, with 19 bases between. There are 14 residues in the CDR3. CDR1 is KGHSY, CDR2 FQNENV, per germline. CDR3 region: CASSPPTQPRAAFF. CDR3 nucleotides: TGTGCCAGCAGCCCCCCGACGCAACCTCGGGCAGCTTTCTTT.

The chain couples TRBV7-2 to TRBJ2-7; no firm D call. V lost 1 base and J 2 bases, leaving 6 bases between the germline ends. Germline V gives CDR1 SGHTA, CDR2 FQGNSA. The CDR3 is 13 residues long. CDR3 in amino acids: CASSLEPTYEQYF. The CDR3 DNA follows: TGTGCCAGCAGCTTAGAGCCAACCTACGAGCAGTACTTC.

Worth noting for this clone: The sample contains more than one DNA sequence encoding this CDR3. Here the CDR3 DNA reads TGCGCCAGCAGCTTGGAGGTTTCTGGAAACACCATATATTTT. Translation: CASSLEVSGNTIYF. The rearrangement uses TRBV5-1 and TRBJ1-3; no clear D gene. This CDR3 has 14 residues. V was shortened by 0 bases and J by 1 base, with 5 bases between the two germline ends. From germline, CDR1 is SGHRS and CDR2 YFSETQ.

V gene TRBV28 combines with J gene TRBJ2-3, with D perhaps TRBD2 (5 bases). Trimming shortened V by 3 bases and J by 6 bases, and 7 bases separated the two germline ends. The CDR3 sequence is 12 residues long. Looked up from germline, CDR1 is MDHEN and CDR2 is SYDVKM. The CDR3 region is CASSFSVDTQYF. As DNA, the CDR3 is TGTGCCAGCAGTTTTAGCGTGGATACGCAGTATTTT.

The chain couples TRBV6-5 to TRBJ2-5, with 8 bases matching TRBD2. The J call may be wrong; the DNA end is better matched by TRBJ2-7. The length of the CDR3 is 14 residues. CDR1 is MNHEY and CDR2 is SVGAGI in the germline V gene. The CDR3 DNA follows: TGTGCCAGCAGGAATAGCGGGACTTTGGACGAGCAGTACTTC. This codes for CASRNSGTLDEQYF.

This chain connects TRBV11-2 to TRBJ2-3; tentative D call: TRBD2 (6 bases). Trimming took off 5 bases at V and 4 bases at J, with 13 bases between the two ends. CDR3 length: 14 amino acids. CDR1 is SGHAT and CDR2 is FQNNGV in the germline V gene. The DNA of the CDR3 is TGTGCCAGCAGCCAGGCGGCTAGCGCAGATACGCAGTATTTT. The encoded protein is CASSQAASADTQYF.

In DNA form, the CDR3 reads TGTGCCAGCAGTTTGGGGCTCAGGGGCGATCAGCCCCAGCATTTT. The encoded protein is CASSLGLRGDQPQHF. The V call is TRBV28, the J call TRBJ1-5; maybe TRBD1 (6 bases). CDR3 length: 15 amino acids. Germline loops: CDR1 MDHEN, CDR2 SYDVKM. Trimming removed 3 bases from V and 5 bases from J, with 14 bases in between. The full variable domain, its missing parts supplied by reference TRBV28 and TRBJ1-5, is DVKVTQSSRYLVKRTGEKVFLECVQDMDHENMFWYRQDPGLGLRLIYFSYDVKMKEKGDIPEGYSVSREKKERFSLILESASTNQTSMYLCASSLGLRGDQPQHFGDGTRLSIL.

Comments on this clone: This CDR3 is also generated by other DNA sequences in the sample. V gene TRBV28 combines with J gene TRBJ2-3, with 10 positions matching TRBD1. The CDR3 spans 14 residues. V was clipped by 4 bases and J by 5 bases; unmatched bases: 3. Germline assignment: CDR1 MDHEN and CDR2 SYDVKM. The CDR3 DNA is TGTGCCAGCAGTTCCGGACAGGGGGTAGATACGCAGTATTTT. Protein sequence: CASSSGQGVDTQYF.

This chain links TRBV18 with TRBJ2-7, with a tentative D call TRBD2 (6 bases). V lost 3 bases to trimming and J lost 0 bases, with 12 bases between them. The CDR3 is 15 residues long. Germline V gene data show CDR1 as KGHSH and CDR2 as LQKENI. CDR3 loop: CASSPTAGSSYEQYF. CDR3 DNA sequence: TGTGCCAGCTCACCCACGGCGGGGAGCTCCTACGAGCAGTACTTC.

The chain has TRBV7-2 and TRBJ2-2; no reliable D call. Trimming shortened V by 5 bases and J by 5 bases, and 12 bases separated the two germline ends. Germline-derived CDR1 and CDR2 are SGHTA and FQGNSA. The CDR3 extends over 14 amino acids. CDR3 amino acids: CASSRSSRTGELFF. DNA of the CDR3: TGTGCCAGCAGCAGATCCTCTAGGACCGGGGAGCTGTTTTTT.

The chain uses TRBV6-5 and TRBJ1-3; unclear D gene. The CDR3 has 11 residues. Germline loops: CDR1 MNHEY, CDR2 SVGAGI. Trimming removed 8 bases at V and 4 bases at J, with 6 bases between. DNA for the CDR3: TGTGCCAGCTGCTCCGGAAACACCATATATTTT. This codes for CASCSGNTIYF.

This chain joins TRBV15 and TRBJ2-1; 8 bases agree with TRBD1. In germline, CDR1 is LNHNV, CDR2 YYDKDF (reference sequence). The ends lost 3 bases at V and 5 bases at J; junction bases unmatched: 6. The CDR3 is made up of 15 amino acids. This chain's CDR3 is CATSRAGTGNNEQFF. CDR3 nucleotide sequence: TGTGCCACCAGCAGGGCCGGGACAGGCAACAATGAGCAGTTCTTC.

This clone came up once. The CDR3 DNA follows: TGTGCCAGCAGCCAGCAGACAGGGGGCTACACCGGGGAGCTGTTTTTT. Translating it yields CASSQQTGGYTGELFF. The V call is TRBV11-2, the J call TRBJ2-2; 10 bases match TRBD1. Trimming took 5 bases from V and 3 from J; bases not matched to a gene: 6. The CDR3 has 16 residues. Per germline, CDR1 SGHAT and CDR2 FQNNGV. The full variable domain, completed using reference TRBV11-2 and TRBJ2-2, is EAGVAQSPRYKIIEKRQSVAFWCNPISGHATLYWYQQILGQGPKLLIQFQNNGVVDDSQLPKDRFSAERLKGVDSTLKIQPAKLEDSAVYLCASSQQTGGYTGELFFGEGSRLTVL.

V usage is TRBV4-1 and J usage is TRBJ2-7; TRBD1 might be the D (5 bases). The CDR3 is made up of 15 amino acids. V gave up 0 bases and J gave up 7 bases, with 16 bases separating them. Per the germline V gene, CDR1 is MGHRA and CDR2 is YSYEKL. This CDR3 is CASSQDGDSSREQYF. The DNA for the CDR3 is TGCGCCAGCAGCCAAGACGGCGACAGCTCGAGAGAGCAGTACTTC.

The chain has TRBV6-6 and TRBJ2-7, with 10 positions matching TRBD2. CDR1 and CDR2 (germline): MNHNY, SVGAGI (reference sequence). The CDR3 totals 16 residues. V dropped 0 bases and J dropped 7; count of bases not matched to a gene: 9. CDR3 protein: CASSYSKEREGKEQYF. As DNA, the CDR3 is TGTGCCAGCAGTTACTCGAAGGAGCGGGAGGGCAAAGAGCAGTACTTC.

The chain couples TRBV29-1 to TRBJ2-2, with TRBD1 matching 8 bases. The CDR3 consists of 12 residues. Germline CDR1 is SQVTM and CDR2 is ANQGSEA. V shed 8 bases, J shed 8 bases, and the junction held 7 bases outside the gene matches. CDR3 nucleotides: TGCAGCACGCGGACAGGGACTGGGGAGCTGTTTTTT. It yields the protein CSTRTGTGELFF.

The chain is built from TRBV5-1 and TRBJ2-5, with TRBD2 matching 7 bases. The J call could be wrong; TRBJ2-7 is a better fit for the DNA end. CDR1 and CDR2 from the germline V gene are SGHRS and YFSETQ. The CDR3 sequence is 15 residues long. CDR3 DNA sequence: TGCGCCAGCAGCTTGGCCCCGGGAGGCCCCTACGAGCAGTACTTC. Translation: CASSLAPGGPYEQYF.

V usage is TRBV6-7 and J usage is TRBJ2-5; perhaps TRBD2 as D (6 bases). The end of the DNA fits TRBJ2-7 better, so the J call may be wrong. TRBV6-7 is an open reading frame whose function is uncertain. The CDR3 is 15 residues long. This CDR3 is CASPQRRGSTYEQYF. CDR3 in DNA: TGTGCCAGCCCTCAACGGAGGGGTTCCACCTACGAGCAGTACTTC.

The chain has TRBV19 and TRBJ2-2; 14 bases map to TRBD2. After removal of 3 bases from V and 5 bases from J, the junction contained 5 bases not matched to a gene. The CDR3 has 17 residues. CDR1 and CDR2 (germline): LNHDA, SQIVND (reference sequence). The CDR3 loop is CASSMGLAGARTGELFF. The CDR3 DNA is TGTGCCAGTAGTATGGGACTAGCGGGAGCTCGAACCGGGGAGCTGTTTTTT. Full variable domain (rest looked up from reference TRBV19 and TRBJ2-2): DGGITQSPKYLFRKEGQNVTLSCEQNLNHDAMYWYRQDPGQGLRLIYYSQIVNDFQKGDIAEGYSVSREKKESFPLTVTSAQKNPTAFYLCASSMGLAGARTGELFFGEGSRLTVL.